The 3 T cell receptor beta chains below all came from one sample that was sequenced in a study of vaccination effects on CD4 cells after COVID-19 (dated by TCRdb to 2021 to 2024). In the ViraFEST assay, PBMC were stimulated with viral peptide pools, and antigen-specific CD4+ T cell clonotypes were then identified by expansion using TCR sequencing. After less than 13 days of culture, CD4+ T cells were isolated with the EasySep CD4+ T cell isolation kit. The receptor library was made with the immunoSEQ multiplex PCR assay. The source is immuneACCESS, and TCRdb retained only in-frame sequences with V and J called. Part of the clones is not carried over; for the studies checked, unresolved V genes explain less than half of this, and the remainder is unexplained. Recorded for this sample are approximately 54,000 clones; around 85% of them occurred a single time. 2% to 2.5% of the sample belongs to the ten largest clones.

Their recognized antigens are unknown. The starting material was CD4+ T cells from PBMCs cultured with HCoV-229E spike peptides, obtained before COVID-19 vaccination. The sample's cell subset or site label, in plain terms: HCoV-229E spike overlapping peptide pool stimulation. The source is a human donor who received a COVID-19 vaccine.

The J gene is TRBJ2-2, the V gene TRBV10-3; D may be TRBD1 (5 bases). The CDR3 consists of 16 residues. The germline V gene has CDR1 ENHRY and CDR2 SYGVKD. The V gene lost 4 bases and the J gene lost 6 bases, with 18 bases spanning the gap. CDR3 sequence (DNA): TGTGCCATCAGTGGCTCTTCACAGGCTACCCCCGGGGAGCTGTTTTTT. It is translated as CAISGSSQATPGELFF.

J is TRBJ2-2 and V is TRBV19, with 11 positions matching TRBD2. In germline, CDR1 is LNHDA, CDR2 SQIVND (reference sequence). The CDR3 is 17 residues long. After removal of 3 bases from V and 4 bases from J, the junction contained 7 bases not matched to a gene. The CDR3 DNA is TGTGCCAGTAGTATTGCCCTAGCGGGGGGAACCACCGGGGAGCTGTTTTTT. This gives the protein CASSIALAGGTTGELFF.

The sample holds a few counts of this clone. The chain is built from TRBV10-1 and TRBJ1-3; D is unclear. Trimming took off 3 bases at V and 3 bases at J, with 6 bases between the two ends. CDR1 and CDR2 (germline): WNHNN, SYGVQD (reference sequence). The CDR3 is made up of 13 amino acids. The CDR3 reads CASSESIGNTIYF. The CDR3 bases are TGCGCCAGCAGTGAATCCATTGGAAACACCATATATTTT.